This TCR beta chain was identified during a study of T cells in Graves' hyperthyroidism and ophthalmopathy. This clonotype appeared a few times. The junction does not match germline at one end; this may be a read error. What was amplified from RNA transcripts were TCR beta CDR3 regions. With the HTBI primer set, the TCR CDR3 went through a first round of RT-PCR. TCRdb reprocessed the multiplex PCR reads with MiXCR, giving one entry per CDR3 protein. The sample has hundreds of thousands of distinct CDR3 sequences, around a sixth seen once; the top ten hold roughly 8%. Clinical symptoms, serum thyroxine and TRAb, thyroid ultrasound and orbital computed tomography were used for the diagnoses. Sequencing used blood. The sequence was collected from a woman in her late teens or twenties with Graves' hyperthyroidism.

CDR3 sequence (DNA): TGCGCCAACAGCTTGGCCGGCACAGATACGCAGTATTTT. Protein product: CANSLAGTDTQYF. The chain links TRBV5-1 to TRBJ2-3; the D is unclear. The germline gives CDR1 SGHRS, CDR2 YFSETQ. The CDR3 is 13 amino acids.